This T cell receptor beta chain is from a study of blood T cell repertoires in COVID-19. V lost 1 base to trimming and J lost 4 bases, with 8 bases between them. This CDR3 spans 14 amino acids. Germline values: CDR1 SGHVS, CDR2 FQNEAQ. Some clones are missing from TCRdb's copy, which holds only in-frame ones; the method was immunoSEQ multiplex PCR. The table shows some 320,000 clones, with approximately 88% occurring only once. This TCR derives from a woman in her 30s who had recovered from COVID-19. The chain is built from TRBV7-8 and TRBJ1-3, with D perhaps matching TRBD1 (5 bases). The sequenced sample was peripheral blood. As DNA, the CDR3 is TGTGCCAGCAGCTTAGTCCACAGGGGAAACACCATATATTTT. Its translation: CASSLVHRGNTIYF.